Listed below are T cell receptor beta chains from one sample, sequenced in a study of blood T cell repertoires in COVID-19. TCRdb's copy holds only in-frame clones and misses some; the assay was immunoSEQ multiplex PCR. The sample holds about 270,000 clones, approximately 92% seen once. Sequences were obtained from PBMCs or T cells enriched from blood (not recorded which). The receptor set was obtained from a woman younger than 35 who had recovered from COVID-19. Both conserved end residues are part of each CDR3. D genes are given only for firm matches. Clone size is stated in some rows and not others, as once, few, many or a class when expanded.

>TRBV9|TRBJ2-7|TRBD1|.
TGTGCCAGCAGCGCAGCCGGATCGGGACAGTCCGAGCAGTACTTC
CASSAAGSGQSEQYF
>TRBV7-6|TRBJ1-1|TRBD1|once
TGTGCCAGCAGCTCACCCCCCGGGACAGGAAACACTGAAGCTTTCTTT
CASSSPPGTGNTEAFF
>TRBV4-2|TRBJ1-4|.|.
TGTGCCAGCAGCGGCGGATCGGGTAATGAAAAACTGTTTTTT
CASSGGSGNEKLFF
>TRBV3-1/TRBV3-2|TRBJ1-2|TRBD1|.
TGTGCCAGCAGCCAGGGTGGGAGAGGACAGGGCACATTCCACACCTTC
CASSQGGRGQGTFHTF
>TRBV14|TRBJ1-1|.|once
TGTGCCAGCAGCCAAGCAATCGGGTCGGCCGCTTTCTTT
CASSQAIGSAAFF
>TRBV29-1|TRBJ2-7|.|.
TGCAGCGTTGTGAAGAGGGCGCAGGCGAAGCAGTACTTC
CSVVKRAQAKQYF
>TRBV5-1|TRBJ1-1|.|.
TGCGCCAGCAGCTTGGGCTGGCGGGGGAACACTGAAGCTTTCTTT
CASSLGWRGNTEAFF
>TRBV2|TRBJ2-1|TRBD2|.
TGTGCCAGCAGCCCAGCGGGGACGTGGAATGAGCAGTTCTTC
CASSPAGTWNEQFF
>TRBV27|TRBJ1-3|.|.
TGTGCCAGCAGTTCAGGATTCGGAAACACCATATATTTT
CASSSGFGNTIYF
>TRBV7-2|TRBJ2-5|.|.
TGTGCCAGCAGCTTAGTTCACAGTGAGACCCAGTACTTC
CASSLVHSETQYF
>TRBV7-9|TRBJ1-1|TRBD1|.
TGTGCCAGCACCCGGGACAGCAACACTGAAGCTTTCTTT
CASTRDSNTEAFF
>TRBV2|TRBJ1-5|.|.
TGTGCCAGCGAGGGGGAGGGCGGTCAGCCCCAGCATTTT
CASEGEGGQPQHF
>TRBV5-4|TRBJ1-1|.|.
TGTGCCAGCAGCTTGGACGCAGGGGTGAACACTGAAGCTTTCTTT
CASSLDAGVNTEAFF
>TRBV10-1|TRBJ2-3|TRBD2|.
TGCGCCAGCAGTCCCGGGACTAGCGGGTCCAGAGATACGCAGTATTTT
CASSPGTSGSRDTQYF
>TRBV19|TRBJ1-1|.|.
TGTGCCAGTAGAATGGACACCAGTTTTAACACTGAAGCTTTCTTT
CASRMDTSFNTEAFF
>TRBV15|TRBJ1-6|.|few
TGTGCCACCAGCAGAGACCAGTCCTTTAATTCACCCCTCCACTTT
CATSRDQSFNSPLHF